Included here is one TCR beta chain sequence, with context. The antigen is not known. 60 Vbeta and 13 Jbeta primers were used in PCR. Profiling relied on immunoSEQ multiplex PCR, and the TCRdb table lists in-frame clones only, not all of them. There are roughly 150,000 clones in the sample; 75% to 85% occur only once, and 5.5% to 7% lies in the top ten. This sample stems from a study of cytomegalovirus exposure and HLA in healthy donors. Points from the study as a whole: A few CMV-associated chains proved CMV antigen-specific in vitro. Reportedly, TCR beta sequences accurately predicted HLA-A and HLA-B alleles in most subjects. The listing of roughly 160 TCR beta chains classed them as cytomegalovirus-associated.

V lost 3 bases to trimming and J lost 3 bases, with 5 bases between them. CDR1 ENHRY and CDR2 SYGVKD come from the germline V gene. This CDR3 spans 12 amino acids. Nominally healthy donors provided the samples, though records likely missed some immune exposures. The chain joins TRBV10-3 to TRBJ2-5; TRBD1 is a possible D gene (5 bases). This receptor was identified in a woman aged 40 to 55 in good health and CMV-seropositive. Specimen: PBMCs. The CDR3 nucleotides are TGTGCCATCAGTGACAGGGAAGAGACCCAGTACTTC. It specifies CAISDREETQYF.